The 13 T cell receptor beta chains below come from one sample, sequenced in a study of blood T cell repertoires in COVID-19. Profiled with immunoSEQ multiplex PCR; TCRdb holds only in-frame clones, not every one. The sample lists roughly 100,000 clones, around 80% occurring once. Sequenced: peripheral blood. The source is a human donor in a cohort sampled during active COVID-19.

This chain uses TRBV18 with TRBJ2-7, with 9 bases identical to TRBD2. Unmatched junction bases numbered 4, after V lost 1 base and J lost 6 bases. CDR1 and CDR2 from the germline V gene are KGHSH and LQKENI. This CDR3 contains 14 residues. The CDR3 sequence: CASSPRREGREQYF. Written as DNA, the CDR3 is TGTGCCAGCTCACCACGGCGGGAGGGCCGCGAGCAGTACTTC. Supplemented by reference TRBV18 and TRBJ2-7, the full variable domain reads NAGVMQNPRHLVRRRGQEARLRCSPMKGHSHVYWYRQLPEEGLKFMVYLQKENIIDESGMPKERFSAEFPKEGPSILRIQQVVRGDSAAYFCASSPRREGREQYFGPGTRLTVT.

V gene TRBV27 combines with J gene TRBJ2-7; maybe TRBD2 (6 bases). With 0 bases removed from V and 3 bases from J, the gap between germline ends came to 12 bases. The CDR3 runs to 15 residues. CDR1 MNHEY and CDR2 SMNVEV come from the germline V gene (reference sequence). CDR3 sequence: CASSLSLPGGYEQYF. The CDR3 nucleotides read TGTGCCAGCAGTTTATCGTTGCCCGGGGGCTACGAGCAGTACTTC.

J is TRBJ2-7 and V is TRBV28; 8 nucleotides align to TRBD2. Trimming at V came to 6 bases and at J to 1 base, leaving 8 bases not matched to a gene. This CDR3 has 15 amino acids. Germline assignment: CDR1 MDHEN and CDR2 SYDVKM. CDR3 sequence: CASRESGRGSYEQYF. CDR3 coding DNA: TGTGCCAGCAGGGAGAGCGGGAGAGGGTCCTACGAGCAGTACTTC.

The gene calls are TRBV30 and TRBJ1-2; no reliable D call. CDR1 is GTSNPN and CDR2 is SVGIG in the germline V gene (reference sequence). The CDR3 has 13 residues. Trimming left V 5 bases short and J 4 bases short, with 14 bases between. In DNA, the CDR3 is TGTGCCTGGGCCAGTCAGGCCCCCTATGGCTACACCTTC. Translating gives CAWASQAPYGYTF.

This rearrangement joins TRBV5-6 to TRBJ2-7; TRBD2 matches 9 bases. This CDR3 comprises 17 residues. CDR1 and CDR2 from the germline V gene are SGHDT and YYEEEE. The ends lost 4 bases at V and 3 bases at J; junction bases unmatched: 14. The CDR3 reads CASSPVRLAGALYEQYF. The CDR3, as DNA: TGTGCCAGCAGCCCGGTGCGTTTAGCGGGAGCACTCTACGAGCAGTACTTC. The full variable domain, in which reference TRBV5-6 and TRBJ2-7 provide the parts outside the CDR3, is DAGVTQSPTHLIKTRGQQVTLRCSPKSGHDTVSWYQQALGQGPQFIFQYYEEEERQRGNFPDRFSGHQFPNYSSELNVNALLLGDSALYLCASSPVRLAGALYEQYFGPGTRLTVT.

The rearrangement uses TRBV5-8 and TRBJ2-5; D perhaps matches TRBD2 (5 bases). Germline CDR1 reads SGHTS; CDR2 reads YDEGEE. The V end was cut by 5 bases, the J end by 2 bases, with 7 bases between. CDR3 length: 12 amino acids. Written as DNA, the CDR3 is TGTGCCAGCAGACTAGTTCAAGAGACCCAGTACTTC. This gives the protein CASRLVQETQYF. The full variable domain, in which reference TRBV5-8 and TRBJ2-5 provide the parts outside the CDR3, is EAGVTQSPTHLIKTRGQQATLRCSPISGHTSVYWYQQALGLGLQFLLWYDEGEERNRGNFPPRFSGRQFPNYSSELNVNALELEDSALYLCASRLVQETQYFGPGTRLLVL.

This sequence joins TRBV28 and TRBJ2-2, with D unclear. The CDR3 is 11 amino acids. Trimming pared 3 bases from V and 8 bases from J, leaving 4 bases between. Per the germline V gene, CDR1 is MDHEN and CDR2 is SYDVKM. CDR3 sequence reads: CASSFIGELFF. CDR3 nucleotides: TGTGCCAGCAGTTTTATTGGGGAGCTGTTTTTT.

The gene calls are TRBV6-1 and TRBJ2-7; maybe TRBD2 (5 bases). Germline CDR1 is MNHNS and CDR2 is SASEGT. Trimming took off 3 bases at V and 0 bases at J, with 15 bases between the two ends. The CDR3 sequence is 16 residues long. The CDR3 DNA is TGTGCCAGCAGTGATTGGGCTAGCCCTAGCTCCTACGAGCAGTACTTC. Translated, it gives CASSDWASPSSYEQYF.

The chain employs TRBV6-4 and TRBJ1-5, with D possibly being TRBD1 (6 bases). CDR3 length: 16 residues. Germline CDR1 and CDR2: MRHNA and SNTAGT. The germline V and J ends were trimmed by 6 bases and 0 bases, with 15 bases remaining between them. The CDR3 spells CASRNRQAISNQPQHF. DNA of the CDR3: TGTGCCAGCAGAAACCGACAGGCCATTAGCAATCAGCCCCAGCATTTT.

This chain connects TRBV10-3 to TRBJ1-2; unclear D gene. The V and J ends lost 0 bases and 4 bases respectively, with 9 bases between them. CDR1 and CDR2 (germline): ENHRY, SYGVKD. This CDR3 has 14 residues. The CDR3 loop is CAISESMAVYGYTF. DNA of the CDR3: TGTGCCATCAGTGAGTCGATGGCAGTCTATGGCTACACCTTC.

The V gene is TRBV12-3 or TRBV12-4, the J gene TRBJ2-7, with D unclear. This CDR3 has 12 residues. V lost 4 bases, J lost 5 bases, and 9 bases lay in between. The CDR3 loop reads CASSYYKNEQYF. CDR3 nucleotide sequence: TGTGCCAGCAGTTATTACAAGAACGAGCAGTACTTC.

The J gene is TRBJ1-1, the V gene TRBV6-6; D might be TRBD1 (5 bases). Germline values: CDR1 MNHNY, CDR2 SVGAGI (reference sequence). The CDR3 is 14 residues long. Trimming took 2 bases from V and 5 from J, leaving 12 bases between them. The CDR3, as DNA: TGTGCCAGCAGTTACCAGGGACTTGGGACTGAAGCTTTCTTT. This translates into CASSYQGLGTEAFF.

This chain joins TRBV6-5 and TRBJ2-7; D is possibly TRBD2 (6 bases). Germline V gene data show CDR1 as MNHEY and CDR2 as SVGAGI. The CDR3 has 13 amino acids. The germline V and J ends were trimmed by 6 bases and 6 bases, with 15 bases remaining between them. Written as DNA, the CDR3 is TGTGCCAGCAGGTCAACGGGAGCGGGCGAGCAGTACTTC. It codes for CASRSTGAGEQYF.